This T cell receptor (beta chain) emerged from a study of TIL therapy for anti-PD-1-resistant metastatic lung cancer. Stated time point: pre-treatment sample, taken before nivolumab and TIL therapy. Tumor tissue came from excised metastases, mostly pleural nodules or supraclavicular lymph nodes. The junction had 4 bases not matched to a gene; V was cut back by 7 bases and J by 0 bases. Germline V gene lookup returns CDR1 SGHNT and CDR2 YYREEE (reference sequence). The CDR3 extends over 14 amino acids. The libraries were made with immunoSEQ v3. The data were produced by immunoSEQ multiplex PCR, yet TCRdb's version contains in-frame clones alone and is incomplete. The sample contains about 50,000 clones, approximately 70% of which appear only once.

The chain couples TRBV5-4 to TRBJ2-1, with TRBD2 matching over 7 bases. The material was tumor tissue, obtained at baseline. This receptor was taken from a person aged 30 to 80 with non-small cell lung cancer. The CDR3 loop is CASVAGSSYNEQFF. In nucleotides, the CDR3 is TGTGCCAGCGTAGCGGGCAGCTCCTACAATGAGCAGTTCTTC.